Shown below are 6 T cell receptor beta chains from a single sample sequenced in a study of long-term antiretroviral therapy in people with HIV. Samples were assayed with immunoSEQ v3.0 at survey level. Profiled with immunoSEQ multiplex PCR; TCRdb holds only in-frame clones, not every one. The data hold about 20,000 clones, with approximately 80% observed a single time. The source material was unsorted PBMCs, sampled 1.2 years after starting antiretroviral therapy. The origin of the receptors is a woman between 35 and 50 years old with HIV.

The J gene is TRBJ1-1, the V gene TRBV25-1; D gene uncertain. Trimming removed 3 bases from V and 2 bases from J, with 7 bases in between. This CDR3 contains 13 residues. Germline CDR1 reads MGHDK; CDR2 reads SYGVNS. The CDR3 coding sequence is TGTGCCAGCAGTGACGAGAGAAACACTGAAGCTTTCTTT. Translation gives CASSDERNTEAFF. The full variable domain, rest sourced from reference TRBV25-1 and TRBJ1-1, is EADIYQTPRYLVIGTGKKITLECSQTMGHDKMYWYQQDPGMELHLIHYSYGVNSTEKGDLSSESTVSRIRTEHFPLTLESARPSHTSQYLCASSDERNTEAFFGQGTRLTVV.

The V call is TRBV2, the J call TRBJ1-2; 8 nucleotides align to TRBD1. Germline V gene sequence: CDR1 SNHLY, CDR2 FYNNEI. The J segment lost 3 bases and the V segment lost 4 bases, leaving 1 base of the junction unmatched. The CDR3 is 13 amino acids. CDR3 coding DNA: TGTGCCAGCAGTGTACAGGGGGACTATGGCTACACCTTC. It is translated as CASSVQGDYGYTF.

The chain combines TRBV6-5 with TRBJ1-2; D call uncertain. V gave up 0 bases and J gave up 3 bases, with 8 bases separating them. This CDR3 is built from 14 residues. Germline V gene data show CDR1 as MNHEY and CDR2 as SVGAGI. CDR3: CASSYSRVDYGYTF. In DNA, the CDR3 is TGTGCCAGCAGTTACTCAAGGGTAGACTATGGCTACACCTTC.

This chain joins TRBV7-2 and TRBJ1-1; D is ambiguous. V was trimmed by 1 base and J by 0 bases, leaving 9 bases between them. CDR3 length: 15 residues. From germline, CDR1 is SGHTA and CDR2 FQGNSA. As DNA, the CDR3 is TGTGCCAGCAGCTTAGAGGGTGGCCTGAACACTGAAGCTTTCTTT. As protein: CASSLEGGLNTEAFF.

In this sample, this clone turned up once. The V call is TRBV2, the J call TRBJ1-1, with D perhaps matching TRBD1 (6 bases). CDR3 length equals 16 residues. Trimming pared 5 bases from V and 0 bases from J, leaving 16 bases between. The germline V gene encodes CDR1 SNHLY and CDR2 FYNNEI. CDR3 sequence: CASSTIITGLNTEAFF. The CDR3 DNA reads as TGTGCCAGCAGTACTATAATAACAGGGTTGAACACTGAAGCTTTCTTT.

As DNA, the CDR3 is TGTGCCAGCAGCTCCCACCAACCGGGACTAGCGGGAGGTAGAGGGAGGTACGAGCAGTACTTC. The encoded protein is CASSSHQPGLAGGRGRYEQYF. The rearrangement joins TRBV7-6 to TRBJ2-7; TRBD2 aligns across 15 bases. The CDR3 contains 21 residues. The J segment lost 4 bases and the V segment lost 4 bases, leaving 20 bases of the junction unmatched. In germline, CDR1 is SGHVS, CDR2 FNYEAQ.